This T cell receptor beta chain was observed in a study of PD-1 blockade in classical Hodgkin lymphoma. The CDR3 is 12 amino acids. Germline loops: CDR1 SNHLY, CDR2 FYNNEI. Trimming removed 8 bases from V and 1 base from J, with 6 bases in between. Time point of the sample: cycle 4 day 1 (C4D1), after more than five weeks of nivolumab. Brentuximab vedotin exposure varied among the patients, all of whom had relapsed after autologous stem cell transplantation. Clones were sequenced by immunoSEQ multiplex PCR, and TCRdb holds only the in-frame ones, with some missing. This repertoire shows 25,000 to 35,000 clones, around 68% found once; its top ten account for around 3.6%.

The material sequenced was peripheral blood mononuclear cells (PBMCs), taken before the fourth cycle of nivolumab. This sequence joins TRBV2 and TRBJ2-1; D assignment may be TRBD1 or TRBD2 (5 bases each). The clonotype originates from a human donor with classical Hodgkin lymphoma. CDR3 in amino acids: CASGGSYNEQFF. CDR3 DNA: TGTGCCAGCGGGGGTTCCTACAATGAGCAGTTCTTC. Full variable domain (rest looked up from reference TRBV2 and TRBJ2-1): EPEVTQTPSHQVTQMGQEVILRCVPISNHLYFYWYRQILGQKVEFLVSFYNNEISEKSEIFDDQFSVERPDGSNFTLKIRSTKLEDSAMYFCASGGSYNEQFFGPGTRLTVL.